Here is one T cell receptor (beta chain) with its context. This record belongs to a study of shared T cell receptors in the human thymus. Profiling relied on immunoSEQ multiplex PCR, and the TCRdb table lists in-frame clones only, not all of them. The sample includes over 350,000 clones, roughly 94% seen only once; the top ten take approximately 0.018%. CDR1 and CDR2 from the germline V gene are MDHEN and SYDVKM. With V trimmed by 4 bases and J by 5 bases, 13 bases remained unmatched. The CDR3 extends over 19 amino acids. This chain links TRBV28 with TRBJ2-1; 14 bases are a match to TRBD2. Material: thymocytes. The receptor comes from a human donor. The DNA for the CDR3 is TGTGCCAGCAGTTGGCGGCTTTGGACTAGCGGGAGGTTGGACAATGAGCAGTTCTTC. Protein sequence: CASSWRLWTSGRLDNEQFF.